This entry is about one TCR beta chain. It has no known antigen specificity. No base quality values were provided; no much bigger clone lies one nucleotide off. Per the publication, the time point label means: baseline before first vaccination. Vaccinee samples came from UK trials COV001 and COV002, including a single-blind randomized controlled phase 2/3 trial of AZD1222 (ChAdOx1 nCoV-19) in healthy adults. For TCRbeta chain sequencing, PBMC samples from trial participants were taken at day 0 and at day 28 after the second dose. These data belong to a study of T cell responses to AZD1222 COVID-19 vaccine (dated by TCRdb to the early 2020s). Background for the entire study: Because spike-specific TCR depth and breadth did not differ between the two schedules, AZD1222 recipients who got a second dose at roughly 4 weeks were pooled with those who got a second dose at roughly 12 weeks. A total of just over 230 trial participants underwent TCR sequencing, of whom under 220 had received two doses of AZD1222 and about 26 had received two doses of the MenACWY control vaccine. Trial participants were enrolled by age into subgroups of 18-55, 56-69 and 70-plus years, and 148, 28 and 57 TCR-sequenced participants, respectively, were included in these subgroups. What the study reported, not specific to this receptor: Reportedly, almost half of the unique spike-specific TCRs recognized epitopes lying outside the regions that are mutated in the B.1.351 and B.1.1.7 variants. Because no day 14 peak-response samples were available, the repertoires could be characterized only after the peak T cell response. Conclusions about previously exposed vaccinees were limited because only six AZD1222 recipients were SARS-CoV-2 seropositive at baseline. In the small 56-69-year group, the increase in depth fell short of significance, most likely because of low power. Most participants were white British and females outnumbered males, and the authors suggested that clonal diversity may have been underestimated. After two AZD1222 doses, spike-specific TCR breadth and depth were significantly higher than at day 0 and than in MenACWY recipients. The whole spike protein was spanned by vaccine-associated CD4 TCRs, and dominant responses were seen in regions 160-218 and 743-854.

The CDR3 regions of human TCRbeta chains were subjected to immunosequencing. Per the authors' processing: TCRs in the repertoires were compared against a reference library of SARS-CoV-2-specific TCRs that had been generated with the MIRA antigen-specificity platform. Breadth was defined as the fraction of unique TCRs that were SARS-CoV-2-associated, and depth was defined as the fraction of total T cells that were SARS-CoV-2-associated. Using the MIRA data, each spike-specific TCR was assigned both to the spike region to which the TCR was reactive and to a CD4 or CD8 class. Log10-transformed breadth and depth values were compared by one-way ANOVA with Sidak's multiple comparisons tests. TCRdb's version of the immuneACCESS table is confined to in-frame rearrangements and falls short of the full clone set. An unresolved V gene accounts for under half of the shortfall where checked; the remainder is of unknown origin. That table supplies the V and J calls and clone size; D and trimming were determined from the DNA. This sample is represented by more than 150,000 clones; around 93% of them were singletons. The ten biggest clones cover roughly 9.8% of the sample.

The CDR3 contains 14 residues, cysteine and phenylalanine counted. Of the read, only the CDR3 DNA is kept; its 42 bases are in frame from base 1. Sequences MDHEN (CDR1) and SYDVKM (CDR2) are obtained from the germline V gene. Trimming takes 4 bases from V and 5 bases from J, and the germline ends sit 14 bases apart. The sequences come from peripheral blood, collected on day 0 of AZD1222 vaccination. This TCR came from an adult in good health. The sequence joins TRBV28 to TRBJ1-1; no D gene can be assigned with confidence. The DNA sequence is TGTGCCAGCAGTTCCCCCCCCGCCCCGACTGAAGCTTTCTTT. It translates as CASSSPPAPTEAFF.